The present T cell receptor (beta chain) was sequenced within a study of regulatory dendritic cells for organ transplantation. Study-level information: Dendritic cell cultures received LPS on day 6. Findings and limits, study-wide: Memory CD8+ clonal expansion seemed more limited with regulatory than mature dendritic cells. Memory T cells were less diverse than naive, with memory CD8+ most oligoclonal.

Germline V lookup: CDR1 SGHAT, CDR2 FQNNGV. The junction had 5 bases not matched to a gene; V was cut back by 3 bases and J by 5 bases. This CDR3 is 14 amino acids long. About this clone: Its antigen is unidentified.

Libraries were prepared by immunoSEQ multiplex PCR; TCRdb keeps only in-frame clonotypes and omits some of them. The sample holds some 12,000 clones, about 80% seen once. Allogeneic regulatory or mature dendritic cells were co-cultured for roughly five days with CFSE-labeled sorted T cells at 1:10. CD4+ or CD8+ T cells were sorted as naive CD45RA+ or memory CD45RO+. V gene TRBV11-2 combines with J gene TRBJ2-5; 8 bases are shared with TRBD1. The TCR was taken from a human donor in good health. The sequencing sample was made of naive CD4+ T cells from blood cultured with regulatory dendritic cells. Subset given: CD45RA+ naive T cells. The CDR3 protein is CASSFQGARETQYF. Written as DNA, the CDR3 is TGTGCCAGCAGCTTCCAGGGGGCGCGGGAGACCCAGTACTTC. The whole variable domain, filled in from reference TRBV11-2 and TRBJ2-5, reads EAGVAQSPRYKIIEKRQSVAFWCNPISGHATLYWYQQILGQGPKLLIQFQNNGVVDDSQLPKDRFSAERLKGVDSTLKIQPAKLEDSAVYLCASSFQGARETQYFGPGTRLLVL.